The entry below gives a single T cell receptor (beta chain) sequence along with its context. The antigen remains undetermined. The study drew the donors from its approximately 110-subject validation cohort, separate from the approximately 700-subject first cohort. These data come from a study of cytomegalovirus exposure and HLA in healthy donors. V was shortened by 6 bases and J by 4 bases, with 16 bases between the two germline ends. Germline V gene data show CDR1 as SEHNR and CDR2 as FQNEAQ (reference sequence). This CDR3 spans 16 amino acids. Findings and limits, study-wide: Specificity for CMV antigens was confirmed in vitro for a few of the CMV-associated chains. Cytomegalovirus status was reportedly diagnosed by the classifier with high specificity and sensitivity.

TCRdb keeps only in-frame clones here, not all; method: immunoSEQ multiplex PCR. This table holds approximately 71,000 clones, about 90% found once. The chain couples TRBV7-9 to TRBJ2-6; D possibly corresponds to TRBD1 (6 bases). This clonotype was obtained from a man between 18 and 35 years old in good health and CMV-seronegative. Sequencing input: PBMCs. The CDR3 protein is CASSRQTGSGANVLTF. For the CDR3, the DNA is TGTGCCAGCAGTCGACAAACAGGGTCCGGGGCCAACGTCCTGACTTTC.